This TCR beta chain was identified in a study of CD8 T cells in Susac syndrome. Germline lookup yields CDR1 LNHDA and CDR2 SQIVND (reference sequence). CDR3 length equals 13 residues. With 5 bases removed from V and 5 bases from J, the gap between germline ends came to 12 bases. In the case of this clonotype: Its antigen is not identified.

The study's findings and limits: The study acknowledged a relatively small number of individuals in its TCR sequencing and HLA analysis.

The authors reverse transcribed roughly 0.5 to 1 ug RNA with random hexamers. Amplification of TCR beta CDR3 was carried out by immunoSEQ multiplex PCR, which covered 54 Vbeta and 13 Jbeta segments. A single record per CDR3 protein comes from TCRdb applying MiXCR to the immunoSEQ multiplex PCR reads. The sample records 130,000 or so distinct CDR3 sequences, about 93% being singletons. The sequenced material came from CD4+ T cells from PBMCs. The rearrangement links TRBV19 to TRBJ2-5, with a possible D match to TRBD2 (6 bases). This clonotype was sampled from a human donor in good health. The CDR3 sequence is CASSQASAETQYF. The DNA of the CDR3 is TGTGCCAGTAGTCAGGCTAGCGCCGAGACCCAGTACTTC.